This T cell receptor beta chain was identified in a study of T cell responses to AZD1222 COVID-19 vaccine (dated by TCRdb to the early 2020s). Regarding the complete study: AZD1222 recipients with second doses at about 4 weeks or about 12 weeks were pooled, because spike-specific TCR depth and breadth did not differ between schedules. TCR sequencing covered 233 trial participants: 200 to 210 given two doses of AZD1222 and about 26 given two doses of MenACWY control vaccine. Trial participants were enrolled by age into 18-55, 56-69 and 70-plus year subgroups, with approximately 150, 28 and 58 TCR-sequenced participants respectively. Results the study describes overall, beyond this receptor: Participants were mostly white British and included more females than males, and it was suggested by the authors that clonal diversity may have been underestimated. The vaccine-associated CD4 TCRs covered the entire spike protein, and the dominant responses fell in regions 160-218 and 743-854. Because no day 14 peak-response samples were available, the repertoires could be characterized only after the peak T cell response. Conclusions about previously exposed vaccinees are limited because only a handful of AZD1222 recipients were SARS-CoV-2 seropositive at baseline. Spike-specific TCR breadth and depth rose significantly after two AZD1222 doses compared with day 0 and with MenACWY recipients. In the small 56-69-year group, the increase in depth fell short of significance, most likely because of low power. Nearly half of unique spike-specific TCRs reportedly recognized epitopes outside regions mutated in the B.1.351 and B.1.1.7 variants.

The CDR3 regions of human TCRbeta chains were analyzed by immunosequencing. The paper's processing steps were these. TCRs in the repertoires were matched against a reference library of SARS-CoV-2-specific TCRs that had been generated with the MIRA antigen-specificity platform. Breadth was defined as the fraction of unique TCRs that were SARS-CoV-2-associated. Depth was defined as the fraction of total T cells that were SARS-CoV-2-associated. Each spike-specific TCR was assigned to its reactive spike region and to a CD4 or CD8 class using the MIRA data. Log10-transformed breadth and depth values were compared by one-way ANOVA with Sidak's multiple comparisons tests. TCRdb took over this immuneACCESS table, retaining in-frame rearrangements with V and J assigned. Such tables are incomplete; in checked studies, under half of the missing clones stem from an unresolved V gene, and the remainder is unexplained. V, J and clone size were drawn from that table, and D and trimming were deduced from the DNA. The sample data list 100,000 to 150,000 clones, and roughly 85% of these were observed just once. Under 2% of the sample belongs to the ten largest clones.

Comment on this clone: What this receptor recognizes is not known. No much larger clonotype is one base removed from it; base qualities were not supplied.

Per the publication, the time point label means: baseline before first vaccination. Vaccinee samples were obtained from the UK trials COV001 and COV002, which included a single-blind randomized controlled phase 2/3 trial of AZD1222 (ChAdOx1 nCoV-19) in healthy adults. For TCRbeta chain sequencing, PBMC samples were collected from trial participants at day 0 and at day 28 after the second dose. CDR1 and CDR2 were assigned from the germline V gene (reference sequence) as GTSNPN and SVGIG. Counted from cysteine to phenylalanine, this CDR3 has 13 amino acids. Only the CDR3 DNA is retained, 39 bases long and in frame from the first base. The junction shows trimming of 2 bases on V and 4 bases on J, plus 9 bases between the germline ends.

The sequence was obtained from an adult in good health. This specimen consisted of peripheral blood, obtained on day 0 of AZD1222 vaccination. The chain couples TRBV30 to TRBJ1-5, with a tentative D gene TRBD1 over 6 matching bases. The bases are TGTGCCTGGAGTCGGAGGGGGAATCAGCCCCAGCATTTT. This encodes CAWSRRGNQPQHF.